These 12 T cell receptor beta chains share one sample of origin, sequenced in a study of cytomegalovirus exposure and HLA in healthy donors. TCRdb's copy holds only in-frame clones and misses some; the assay was immunoSEQ multiplex PCR. The data contain a few hundred thousand clones, roughly 87% of them singletons. The source material was PBMCs. These receptors were collected from a young man in good health and CMV-seropositive.

The rearrangement uses TRBV19 and TRBJ2-1, with a tentative D call TRBD2 (6 bases). V lost 6 bases and J 3 bases, leaving 12 bases between the germline ends. CDR1 and CDR2 from the germline V gene are LNHDA and SQIVND (reference sequence). This CDR3 contains 14 residues. CDR3 sequence reads: CASRDSGSYNEQFF. The CDR3 DNA sequence: TGTGCCAGTAGGGATAGCGGCAGCTACAATGAGCAGTTCTTC.

This clone showed up just once. The chain carries TRBV19 and TRBJ2-1; D is perhaps TRBD2 (5 bases). This CDR3 spans 13 amino acids. CDR1 LNHDA and CDR2 SQIVND come from the germline V gene (reference sequence). Trimming removed 3 bases from V and 4 bases from J, with 7 bases in between. The CDR3: CASSIQRYNEQFF. The CDR3 DNA is TGTGCCAGTAGTATTCAGCGGTACAATGAGCAGTTCTTC. The full variable domain, its missing parts supplied by reference TRBV19 and TRBJ2-1, is DGGITQSPKYLFRKEGQNVTLSCEQNLNHDAMYWYRQDPGQGLRLIYYSQIVNDFQKGDIAEGYSVSREKKESFPLTVTSAQKNPTAFYLCASSIQRYNEQFFGPGTRLTVL.

The chain carries TRBV25-1 and TRBJ1-5; tentative D call: TRBD1 (6 bases). Germline V gene lookup returns CDR1 MGHDK and CDR2 SYGVNS. The CDR3 consists of 14 residues. With 3 bases removed from V and 7 bases from J, the gap between germline ends came to 13 bases. The CDR3, as DNA: TGTGCCAGCAGTGAGACAGGATTTACGCAGCCCCAGCATTTT. Translated, it gives CASSETGFTQPQHF.

This clone appeared a single time. The chain couples TRBV11-1 to TRBJ1-4; the D is unclear. CDR1 and CDR2 from the germline V gene are SGHAT and FQDESV (reference sequence). The CDR3 length is 14 residues. Trimming pared 5 bases from V and 3 bases from J, leaving 10 bases between. This CDR3 is CASSGESANEKLFF. CDR3 nucleotide sequence: TGTGCCAGCAGCGGGGAGTCGGCTAATGAAAAACTGTTTTTT. Drawing the rest from reference TRBV11-1 and TRBJ1-4, the complete variable domain is EAEVAQSPRYKITEKSQAVAFWCDPISGHATLYWYRQILGQGPELLVQFQDESVVDDSQLPKDRFSAERLKGVDSTLKIQPAELGDSAMYLCASSGESANEKLFFGSGTQLSVL.

CDR3 region: CASSLVLTGGTDTQYF. The CDR3 DNA reads as TGTGCCAGCAGCTTAGTTTTGACAGGGGGGACAGATACGCAGTATTTT. The chain recombines TRBV7-9 with TRBJ2-3, with 9 bases lining up with TRBD1. V shed 1 base, J shed 3 bases, and the junction held 5 bases outside the gene matches. Looked up from germline, CDR1 is SEHNR and CDR2 is FQNEAQ (reference sequence). The CDR3 covers 16 residues.

The DNA of the CDR3 is TGTGCCAGCAGAACTCCGGGACAGAGCAATCAGCCCCAGCATTTT. Its protein is CASRTPGQSNQPQHF. The rearrangement links TRBV6-1 to TRBJ1-5; 7 positions agree with TRBD1. Looked up from germline, CDR1 is MNHNS and CDR2 is SASEGT. The length of the CDR3 is 15 residues. The V gene end was trimmed by 6 bases and the J gene end by 1 base; junction bases not matched to a gene: 6.

The chain recombines TRBV4-1 with TRBJ2-7; D possibly corresponds to TRBD1 (6 bases). Trimming shortened V by 2 bases and J by 3 bases, and 8 bases separated the two germline ends. In germline, CDR1 is MGHRA, CDR2 YSYEKL. The CDR3 spans 13 residues. The CDR3 reads CASSQQGHYEQYF. For the CDR3, the DNA is TGCGCCAGCAGCCAACAGGGGCACTACGAGCAGTACTTC.

The CDR3 nucleotides read TGTGCCAGCAGTTACTCGAATCTAGGGTACCGGGAAAAACTGTTTTTT. This gives the protein CASSYSNLGYREKLFF. This chain uses TRBV6-6 with TRBJ1-4; no clear D gene. Germline V lookup: CDR1 MNHNY, CDR2 SVGAGI (reference sequence). The CDR3 covers 16 residues. V was pared by 0 bases and J by 8 bases, with 16 bases between.

This sequence joins TRBV6-1 and TRBJ1-2; possible D gene TRBD1, 5 bases. The V and J ends lost 3 bases and 3 bases respectively, with 8 bases between them. Germline assignment: CDR1 MNHNS and CDR2 SASEGT. The CDR3 consists of 13 residues. The CDR3 DNA reads TGTGCCAGCAGTGAGGGGGACCACTATGGCTACACCTTC. This sequence encodes CASSEGDHYGYTF.

This clone has just a few counts. This rearrangement joins TRBV7-9 to TRBJ1-2; D not resolved. The CDR3 sequence is 11 residues long. V was cut by 11 bases and J by 0 bases, with 7 bases left in between. Germline V CDR1 and CDR2: SEHNR, FQNEAQ (reference sequence). CDR3 in amino acids: CALTPNYGYTF. In DNA form, the CDR3 reads TGTGCCCTCACACCTAACTATGGCTACACCTTC. Together with reference TRBV7-9 and TRBJ1-2, the CDR3 gives the full variable domain: DTGVSQNPRHKITKRGQNVTFRCDPISEHNRLYWYRQTLGQGPEFLTYFQNEAQLEKSRLLSDRFSAERPKGSFSTLEIQRTEQGDSAMYLCALTPNYGYTFGSGTRLTVV.

This CDR3 is CAIQLAPTYEQYF. The CDR3 DNA is TGTGCCATCCAACTAGCGCCTACCTACGAGCAGTACTTC. V is TRBV10-3 and J is TRBJ2-7; 7 nucleotides agree with TRBD2. Germline CDR1 reads ENHRY; CDR2 reads SYGVKD. This CDR3 is built from 13 residues. J gave up 2 bases and V 8 bases, and 6 bases lay outside the gene matches.

CDR3 loop: CASSDRGLADYEQYF. The CDR3 DNA sequence: TGTGCCAGCAGTGACCGCGGACTAGCGGATTACGAGCAGTACTTC. This sequence joins TRBV2 and TRBJ2-7; 10 bases align to TRBD2. The germline CDR1 and CDR2 sequences are SNHLY and FYNNEI. The trim removed 3 bases at V and 4 bases at J, leaving 6 bases unmatched. There are 15 residues in the CDR3. Full variable domain (missing parts from reference TRBV2 and TRBJ2-7): EPEVTQTPSHQVTQMGQEVILRCVPISNHLYFYWYRQILGQKVEFLVSFYNNEISEKSEIFDDQFSVERPDGSNFTLKIRSTKLEDSAMYFCASSDRGLADYEQYFGPGTRLTVT.